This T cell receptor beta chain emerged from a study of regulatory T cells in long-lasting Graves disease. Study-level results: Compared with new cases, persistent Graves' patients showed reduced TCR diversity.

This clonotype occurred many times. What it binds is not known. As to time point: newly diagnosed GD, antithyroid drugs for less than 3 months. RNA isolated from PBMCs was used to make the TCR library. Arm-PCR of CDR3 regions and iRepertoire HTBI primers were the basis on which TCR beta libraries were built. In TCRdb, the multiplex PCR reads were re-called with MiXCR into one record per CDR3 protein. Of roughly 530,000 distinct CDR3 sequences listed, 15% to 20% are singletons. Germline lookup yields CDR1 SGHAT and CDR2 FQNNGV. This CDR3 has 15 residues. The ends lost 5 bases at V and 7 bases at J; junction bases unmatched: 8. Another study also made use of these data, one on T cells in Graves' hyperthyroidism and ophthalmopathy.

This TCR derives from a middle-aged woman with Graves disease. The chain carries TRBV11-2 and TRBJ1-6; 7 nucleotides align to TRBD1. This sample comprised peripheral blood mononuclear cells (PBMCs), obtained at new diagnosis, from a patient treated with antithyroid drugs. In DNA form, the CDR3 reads TGTGCCAGCAGCCAGACAGGGTTGGAGAATTCACCCCTCCACTTT. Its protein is CASSQTGLENSPLHF.